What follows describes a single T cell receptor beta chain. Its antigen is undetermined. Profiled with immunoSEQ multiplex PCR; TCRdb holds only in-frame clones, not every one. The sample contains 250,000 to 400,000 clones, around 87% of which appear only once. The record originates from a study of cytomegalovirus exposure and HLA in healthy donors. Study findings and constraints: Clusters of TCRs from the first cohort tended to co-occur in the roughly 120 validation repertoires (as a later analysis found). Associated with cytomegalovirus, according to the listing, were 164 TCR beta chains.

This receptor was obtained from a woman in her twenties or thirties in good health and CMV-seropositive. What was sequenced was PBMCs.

CDR3 residues: CSVGAPERLAGNEQFF. The DNA of the CDR3 is TGCAGCGTTGGTGCGCCCGAACGGCTAGCGGGGAATGAGCAGTTCTTC. V gene TRBV29-1 combines with J gene TRBJ2-1; TRBD2 aligns across 9 bases. From germline, CDR1 is SQVTM and CDR2 ANQGSEA. After removal of 4 bases from V and 7 bases from J, the junction contained 14 bases not matched to a gene. The CDR3 has 16 residues.